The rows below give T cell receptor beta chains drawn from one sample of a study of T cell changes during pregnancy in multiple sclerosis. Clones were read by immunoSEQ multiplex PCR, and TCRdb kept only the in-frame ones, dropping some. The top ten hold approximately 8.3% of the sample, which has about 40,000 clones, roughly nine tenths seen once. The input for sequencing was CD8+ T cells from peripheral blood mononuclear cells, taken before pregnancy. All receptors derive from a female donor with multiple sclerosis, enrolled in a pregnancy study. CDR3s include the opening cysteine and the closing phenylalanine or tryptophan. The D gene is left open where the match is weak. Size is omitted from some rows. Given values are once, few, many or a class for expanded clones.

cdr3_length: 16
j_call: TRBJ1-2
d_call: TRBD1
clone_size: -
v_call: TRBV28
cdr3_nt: TGTGCCAGCAGTAAGAACACCAAACTGACAGGGTATGGCTACACCTTC
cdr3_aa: CASSKNTKLTGYGYTF

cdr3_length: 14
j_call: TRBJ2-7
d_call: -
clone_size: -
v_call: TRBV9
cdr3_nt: TGTGCCAGCAGCCCCGGGACACCCATCTACGAGCAGTACTTC
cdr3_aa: CASSPGTPIYEQYF

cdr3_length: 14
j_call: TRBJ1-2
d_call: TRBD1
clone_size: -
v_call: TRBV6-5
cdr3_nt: TGTGCCAGCAGCGTAACAGGGGGGGACTATGGCTACACCTTC
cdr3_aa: CASSVTGGDYGYTF

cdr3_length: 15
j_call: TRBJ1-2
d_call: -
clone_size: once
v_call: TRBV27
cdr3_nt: TGTGCCAGCAGTTTAACGTCCGGGAATAACTATGGCTACACCTTC
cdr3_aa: CASSLTSGNNYGYTF

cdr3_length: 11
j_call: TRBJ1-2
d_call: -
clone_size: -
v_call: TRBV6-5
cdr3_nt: TGTGCCAGCAGTGCCGGAGGAGGCTACACCTTC
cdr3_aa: CASSAGGGYTF

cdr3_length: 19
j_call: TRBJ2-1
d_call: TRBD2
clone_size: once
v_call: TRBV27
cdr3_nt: TGTGCCAGCACAAAATGGGCTAGCGGGAGGGCCACTCCTGGGAATGAGCAGTTCTTC
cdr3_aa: CASTKWASGRATPGNEQFF

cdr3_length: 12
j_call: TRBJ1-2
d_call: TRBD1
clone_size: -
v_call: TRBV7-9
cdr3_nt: TGTGCCAGCAGCTTAGGGACAGGTGGCTACACCTTC
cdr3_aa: CASSLGTGGYTF

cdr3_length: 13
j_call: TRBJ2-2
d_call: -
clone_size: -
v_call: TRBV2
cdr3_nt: TGTGCCAGAGGACAGACGAACACCGGGGAGCTGTTTTTT
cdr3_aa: CARGQTNTGELFF

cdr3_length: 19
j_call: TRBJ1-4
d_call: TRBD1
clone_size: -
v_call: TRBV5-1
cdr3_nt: TGCGCCAGCAGCTTCACCTTGACAGGGGGTGATTCAACTAATGAAAAACTGTTTTTT
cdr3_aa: CASSFTLTGGDSTNEKLFF

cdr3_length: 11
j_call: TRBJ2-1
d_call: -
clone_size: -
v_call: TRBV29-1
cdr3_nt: TGCAGCGTTGATGAGGACAATGAGCAGTTCTTC
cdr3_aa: CSVDEDNEQFF

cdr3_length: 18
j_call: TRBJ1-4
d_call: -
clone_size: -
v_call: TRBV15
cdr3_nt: TGTGCCACCAGCAGAGAAATGGCAGGGACTGCAACTAATGAAAAACTGTTTTTT
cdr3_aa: CATSREMAGTATNEKLFF